What follows are 9 T cell receptor beta chains derived from one specimen sequenced in a study of Graves' ophthalmopathy and Graves' hyperthyroidism. As the template, RNA transcripts were used to amplify TCR beta CDR3 regions. Amplification began with first-round RT-PCR using HTBI primers, then second-round multiplex PCR was performed. TCRdb ran MiXCR on the multiplex PCR reads and lists one entry per CDR3 protein. The sample has about 600,000 distinct CDR3 sequences, under 45% seen once; the top ten hold about 4%. Sample: peripheral blood or thyroid tissue (not recorded which). The receptors here all came from an adult man with Graves' hyperthyroidism.

This clonotype was recorded a few times. Relative to the germline gene, one junction end is altered; a read error may explain this. The genes are TRBV19 and TRBJ2-2; D gene unclear. Germline assignment: CDR1 LNHDA and CDR2 SQIVND (reference sequence). The CDR3 totals 15 residues. The CDR3 sequence is CASSLKGSGTRELFF. DNA for the CDR3: TGTGCCAGTAGTCTTAAGGGATCCGGCACCCGGGAGCTGTTTTTT. The whole variable domain, filled in from reference TRBV19 and TRBJ2-2, reads DGGITQSPKYLFRKEGQNVTLSCEQNLNHDAMYWYRQDPGQGLRLIYYSQIVNDFQKGDIAEGYSVSREKKESFPLTVTSAQKNPTAFYLCASSLKGSGTRELFFGEGSRLTVL.

In this sample, this clonotype turned up many times. J is TRBJ2-2 and V is TRBV9, with 10 bases aligning to TRBD1. With 8 bases clipped from V and 5 bases from J, the junction kept 6 bases outside the gene matches. The CDR3 is 14 amino acids. The germline CDR1 and CDR2 sequences are SGDLS and YYNGEE. Here the CDR3 reads CASQTGGNTGELFF. The CDR3 bases are TGTGCCAGTCAGACAGGGGGCAATACCGGGGAGCTGTTTTTT. Full variable domain (missing parts from reference TRBV9 and TRBJ2-2): DSGVTQTPKHLITATGQRVTLRCSPRSGDLSVYWYQQSLDQGLQFLIQYYNGEERAKGNILERFSAQQFPDLHSELNLSSLELGDSALYFCASQTGGNTGELFFGEGSRLTVL.

V and J are TRBV7-9 and TRBJ1-4, with 10 positions matching TRBD1. Germline CDR1 SEHNR, CDR2 FQNEAQ (reference sequence). The CDR3 length is 17 residues. J was trimmed by 3 bases and V by 5 bases; bases with no gene match: 9. CDR3 nucleotide sequence: TGTGCCAGCAGCCCCCCCGGGACAGGGGAATCTAATGAAAAACTGTTTTTT. Its protein is CASSPPGTGESNEKLFF.

In its sample, this clonotype was seen many times. The V and J genes are TRBV12-3 or TRBV12-4 and TRBJ2-7; 7 bases line up with TRBD2. V was pared by 5 bases and J by 3 bases, with 4 bases of the junction left unmatched. CDR3 length: 13 amino acids. The DNA of the CDR3 is TGTGCCAGCAGTCCTAGCGGTGGCTACGAGCAGTACTTC. Protein: CASSPSGGYEQYF.

V gene TRBV7-9 combines with J gene TRBJ2-7; 10 nucleotides line up with TRBD2. CDR3 length: 14 residues. V trimming: 3 bases; J trimming: 7 bases; junction bases outside the gene matches: 6. CDR1 is SEHNR, CDR2 FQNEAQ, per germline (reference sequence). CDR3 DNA: TGTGCCAGCAGCTTTTTCCCTAGCGGGAGTGAGCAGTACTTC. It specifies CASSFFPSGSEQYF.

This clonotype was seen many times. The chain carries TRBV12-3 or TRBV12-4 and TRBJ2-7, with unresolved D. V was pared by 4 bases and J by 3 bases, with 10 bases between. The CDR3 sequence is 13 residues long. The CDR3 DNA reads TGTGCCAGCAGTTCCGGGTTCCTCTACGAGCAGTACTTC. It yields the protein CASSSGFLYEQYF.

The chain couples TRBV12-3 or TRBV12-4 to TRBJ2-2; 7 nucleotides agree with TRBD2. The CDR3 length is 16 residues. Trimming at V came to 3 bases and at J to 4 bases, leaving 8 bases not matched to a gene. This chain's CDR3 is CASSFPAGRGTGELFF. CDR3 nucleotides: TGTGCCAGCAGTTTTCCAGCGGGGAGGGGCACCGGGGAGCTGTTTTTT.

The chain links TRBV7-2 to TRBJ1-6; 9 bases agree with TRBD1. Trimming at V came to 5 bases and at J to 9 bases, leaving 2 bases not matched to a gene. Germline V gene lookup returns CDR1 SGHTA and CDR2 FQGNSA. This CDR3 comprises 13 residues. CDR3 nucleotides: TGTGCCAGCAGCGGGACAGGGACTTCACCCCTCCACTTT. Translated: CASSGTGTSPLHF.

The chain uses TRBV5-4 and TRBJ2-7; 12 nucleotides line up with TRBD1. The J call may be wrong; the DNA end is better matched by TRBJ2-1. The CDR3 totals 15 residues. Germline CDR1 is SGHNT and CDR2 is YYREEE (reference sequence). CDR3 amino acids: CASSLDGTGGREQFF. The CDR3 DNA follows: TGTGCCAGCAGCTTGGACGGGACAGGGGGCAGGGAGCAGTTCTTC.